This entry lists 27 T cell receptor beta chains sequenced from one sample in a study of T cells in Graves' hyperthyroidism and ophthalmopathy (dated by TCRdb to the late 2010s). Libraries were constructed by multiplex PCR. The instrument given in TCRdb is Illumina HiSeq 2000. Amplification of TCR beta CDR3 regions was carried out from RNA transcripts. A first-round RT-PCR of the TCR CDR3 used the HTBI primer set with the Qiagen OneStep RT-PCR kit. TCRdb applied fastp at Q25 and MiXCR to the public reads, then kept only in-frame beta chains. Every CDR3 protein is listed once, alongside the most common genes and DNA of its rows. The sample has hundreds of thousands of distinct CDR3 sequences on record, roughly 40% of them singletons. The top ten constitute around 10% of the sample. Input material: blood. Source of these receptors: a man between 18 and 35 years old with Graves' hyperthyroidism.

The CDR3 here is CASSQTDSWNTEAFF. Written as DNA, the CDR3 is TGCGCCAGCAGCCAAACCGACAGCTGGAACACTGAAGCTTTCTTT. The chain is built from TRBV4-3 and TRBJ1-1; tentative D call: TRBD1 (5 bases). The CDR3 length is 15 residues. Germline V lookup: CDR1 LGHNA, CDR2 YSLEER. The V gene lost 2 bases and the J gene lost 1 base, with 11 bases spanning the gap.

The chain is built from TRBV2 and TRBJ2-5, with D perhaps TRBD1 (6 bases). The CDR3 loop spans 14 amino acids. V was pared by 6 bases and J by 7 bases, with 18 bases between. Germline-derived CDR1 and CDR2 are SNHLY and FYNNEI. CDR3 in amino acids: CASREQGTVATQYF. As DNA, the CDR3 is TGTGCCAGCAGAGAACAGGGTACCGTTGCGACCCAGTACTTC. The whole variable domain, remainder taken from reference TRBV2 and TRBJ2-5, is EPEVTQTPSHQVTQMGQEVILRCVPISNHLYFYWYRQILGQKVEFLVSFYNNEISEKSEIFDDQFSVERPDGSNFTLKIRSTKLEDSAMYFCASREQGTVATQYFGPGTRLLVL.

This clonotype was recorded many times. This chain connects TRBV29-1 to TRBJ2-7; the D gene could be TRBD1 or TRBD2 (6 bases each). The germline V and J ends were trimmed by 7 bases and 5 bases, with 15 bases remaining between them. The CDR3 totals 12 residues. Germline V lookup: CDR1 SQVTM, CDR2 ANQGSEA. CDR3 loop: CSGGTGRHEQYF. CDR3 bases: TGCAGCGGGGGCACAGGGAGGCACGAGCAGTACTTC.

V is TRBV4-1 and J is TRBJ1-5; D remains ambiguous. V dropped 0 bases and J dropped 7 bases, with 10 bases sitting between them. The CDR3 has 14 amino acids. Germline values: CDR1 MGHRA, CDR2 YSYEKL. The CDR3 protein is CASSQERFNQPQHF. Here the CDR3 DNA reads TGCGCCAGCAGCCAAGAGCGGTTCAACCAGCCCCAGCATTTT.

The rearrangement uses TRBV29-1 and TRBJ1-2; no reliable D call. Per the germline V gene, CDR1 is SQVTM and CDR2 is ANQGSEA. This CDR3 is built from 12 residues. The CDR3 spells CTEGGPNYGYTF. As DNA, the CDR3 is TGCACCGAGGGAGGACCCAACTATGGCTACACCTTC.

The chain employs TRBV13 and TRBJ1-2, with D unclear. The CDR3 runs to 14 residues. V shed 5 bases and J shed 8 bases, with 18 bases lying between them. Germline V gene lookup returns CDR1 PRHDT and CDR2 FYEKMQ (reference sequence). The CDR3 DNA is TGTGCCAGCAGCCTACGATATACGATGGGCGGCTACACCTTC. Translated: CASSLRYTMGGYTF.

The V gene is TRBV7-9, the J gene TRBJ2-2, with D tentatively TRBD1 (5 bases). Looked up from germline, CDR1 is SEHNR and CDR2 is FQNEAQ (reference sequence). The CDR3 sequence is 14 residues long. V lost 3 bases to trimming and J lost 6 bases, with 11 bases between them. The CDR3 DNA sequence: TGTGCCAGCAGCTTGGCGGTGGGGCCCGGGGAGCTGTTTTTT. Amino acids: CASSLAVGPGELFF.

The chain links TRBV6-5 to TRBJ1-2; tentative D call: TRBD1 (6 bases). Germline V gene data show CDR1 as MNHEY and CDR2 as SVGAGI. Trimming cost V 2 bases and J 4 bases, with 8 bases left between them. The CDR3 extends over 13 amino acids. In DNA form, the CDR3 reads TGTGCCAGCAGTTACGGACAGTTCTATGGCTACACCTTC. Translating it yields CASSYGQFYGYTF.

Worth noting for this clonotype: With a much larger clone just one base away, this may be a read error. The conserved phenylalanine or tryptophan normally closing the CDR3 is absent here, so this likely arose from a read error. The chain uses TRBV7-2 and TRBJ2-7; TRBD1 might be the D (6 bases). Germline CDR1 reads SGHTA; CDR2 reads FQGNSA. The CDR3 consists of 14 residues. With 5 bases removed from V and 2 bases from J, the gap between germline ends came to 13 bases. The CDR3 is CASSATTGPYEQYL. The CDR3 region has the DNA TGTGCCAGCAGCGCCACCACAGGGCCCTACGAGCAGTACCTC.

This clonotype was found many times. CDR3 sequence: CASSESWGVQETQYF. The CDR3 coding sequence is TGTGCCAGCAGCGAAAGTTGGGGTGTACAAGAGACCCAGTACTTC. V is TRBV7-9 and J is TRBJ2-5; unclear D gene. From germline, CDR1 is SEHNR and CDR2 FQNEAQ (reference sequence). V dropped 5 bases and J dropped 2 bases, with 15 bases sitting between them. The CDR3 has 15 residues.

The chain uses TRBV19 and TRBJ1-6; the D is unclear. The CDR3 sequence is 12 residues long. The germline V gene has CDR1 LNHDA and CDR2 SQIVND (reference sequence). Trimming removed 5 bases from V and 8 bases from J, with 7 bases in between. In DNA form, the CDR3 reads TGTGCCAGTAGTGCGAACCATTCACCCCTCCACTTT. Encoded protein: CASSANHSPLHF.

There are many counts of this clonotype. This sequence joins TRBV14 and TRBJ1-1; D is unclear. There are 13 residues in the CDR3. Trimming took 2 bases from V and 1 from J, leaving 5 bases between them. Per the germline V gene, CDR1 is SGHDN and CDR2 is FVKESK. The chain's CDR3 is CASSQQANTEAFF. CDR3 in DNA: TGTGCCAGCAGCCAACAAGCGAACACTGAAGCTTTCTTT. Supplemented by reference TRBV14 and TRBJ1-1, the full variable domain reads EAGVTQFPSHSVIEKGQTVTLRCDPISGHDNLYWYRRVMGKEIKFLLHFVKESKQDESGMPNNRFLAERTGGTYSTLKVQPAELEDSGVYFCASSQQANTEAFFGQGTRLTVV.

The chain joins TRBV7-8 to TRBJ1-2; D perhaps matches TRBD1 (5 bases). V was trimmed by 3 bases and J by 2 bases, leaving 16 bases between them. Germline-derived CDR1 and CDR2 are SGHVS and FQNEAQ. The CDR3 spans 16 residues. This CDR3 reads CASSLGGGFMNYGYTF. Written as DNA, the CDR3 is TGTGCCAGCAGCTTGGGGGGGGGTTTCATGAACTATGGCTACACCTTC. Supplemented by reference TRBV7-8 and TRBJ1-2, the full variable domain reads GAGVSQSPRYKVAKRGQDVALRCDPISGHVSLFWYQQALGQGPEFLTYFQNEAQLDKSGLPSDRFFAERPEGSVSTLKIQRTQQEDSAVYLCASSLGGGFMNYGYTFGSGTRLTVV.

In this sample, this clonotype turned up a few times. The chain is built from TRBV20-1 and TRBJ1-4, with TRBD1 as a possible D gene (5 bases). V lost 3 bases and J 3 bases, leaving 14 bases between the germline ends. CDR3 length: 15 amino acids. CDR1 is DFQATT and CDR2 is SNEGSKA in the germline V gene (reference sequence). The chain's CDR3 is CSARQPGPPNEKLFF. As DNA, the CDR3 is TGCAGTGCTAGGCAACCGGGACCGCCTAATGAAAAACTGTTTTTT.

This clonotype was detected many times. This rearrangement joins TRBV7-9 to TRBJ2-6; D possibly corresponds to TRBD2 (6 bases). In germline, CDR1 is SEHNR, CDR2 FQNEAQ (reference sequence). The CDR3 consists of 14 residues. V was cut by 6 bases and J by 2 bases, with 8 bases left in between. CDR3: CASRGGAGANVLTF. The CDR3 coding sequence is TGTGCCAGCAGAGGAGGGGCTGGGGCCAACGTCCTGACTTTC.

The V and J genes are TRBV4-1 and TRBJ2-7; 10 bases agree with TRBD2. CDR1 and CDR2 from the germline V gene are MGHRA and YSYEKL. The CDR3 runs to 15 residues. Trimming took 0 bases from V and 3 from J; bases not matched to a gene: 2. CDR3 sequence (DNA): TGCGCCAGCAGCCAAGAACCTAGCGGGGGCTACGAGCAGTACTTC. Its translation is CASSQEPSGGYEQYF.

This clonotype was recorded a few times. This rearrangement joins TRBV3-1 to TRBJ1-1; D is uncertain. Germline V gives CDR1 LGHDT, CDR2 YNNKEL (reference sequence). V shed 1 base and J shed 1 base, with 7 bases lying between them. This CDR3 has 14 amino acids. This chain's CDR3 is CASSQVHANTEAFF. The CDR3 DNA is TGTGCCAGCAGCCAAGTTCATGCGAACACTGAAGCTTTCTTT.

This clonotype was counted a single time. The genes are TRBV11-2 and TRBJ2-7; 8 nucleotides align to TRBD2. J was trimmed by 4 bases and V by 5 bases; bases with no gene match: 13. CDR1 is SGHAT and CDR2 is FQNNGV in the germline V gene. This CDR3 has 16 residues. CDR3 loop: CASSQAAGGGGYEQYF. The CDR3 DNA reads TGTGCCAGCAGCCAAGCAGCCGGGGGGGGAGGTTACGAGCAGTACTTC.

This clonotype was counted only a few times. The V gene is TRBV20-1, the J gene TRBJ2-2; 9 positions agree with TRBD2. There are 15 residues in the CDR3. In germline, CDR1 is DFQATT, CDR2 SNEGSKA (reference sequence). Unmatched junction bases numbered 6, after V lost 3 bases and J lost 4 bases. The CDR3 DNA sequence: TGCAGTGCTAGGGGAATTAGCGGGGGCACCGGGGAGCTGTTTTTT. Residues: CSARGISGGTGELFF.

This rearrangement joins TRBV7-2 to TRBJ2-5; D remains ambiguous. CDR1 and CDR2 (germline): SGHTA, FQGNSA. There are 16 residues in the CDR3. Deletions cut 3 bases from V and 0 bases from J, with 14 bases between. CDR3 DNA: TGTGCCAGCAGCTTGGTATCTGGATTGTACCAAGAGACCCAGTACTTC. Amino acids: CASSLVSGLYQETQYF. Using reference TRBV7-2 and TRBJ2-5 for the parts outside the CDR3, the full variable domain is GAGVSQSPSNKVTEKGKDVELRCDPISGHTALYWYRQSLGQGLEFLIYFQGNSAPDKSGLPSDRFSAERTGGSVSTLTIQRTQQEDSAVYLCASSLVSGLYQETQYFGPGTRLLVL.

This clonotype was detected ten times or more. V is TRBV10-3 and J is TRBJ2-5, with a possible D match to TRBD2 (6 bases). The CDR3 is 13 amino acids. V was cut by 5 bases and J by 5 bases, with 12 bases left in between. Germline V lookup: CDR1 ENHRY, CDR2 SYGVKD. CDR3 nucleotides: TGTGCCATCAGTTACGGAGGGGTCGAGACCCAGTACTTC. Translating gives CAISYGGVETQYF.

The sample holds many counts of this clonotype. The rearrangement uses TRBV20-1 and TRBJ1-5; D is uncertain. The CDR3 covers 14 residues. The germline V and J ends were trimmed by 0 bases and 3 bases, with 9 bases remaining between them. Germline values: CDR1 DFQATT, CDR2 SNEGSKA (reference sequence). The CDR3 loop is CSARDRNNNQPQHF. Written as DNA, the CDR3 is TGCAGTGCTAGAGATCGAAACAACAATCAGCCCCAGCATTTT.

This rearrangement joins TRBV10-3 to TRBJ1-3, with 9 bases that match TRBD1. Germline CDR1 is ENHRY and CDR2 is SYGVKD. V was pared by 10 bases and J by 4 bases, with 11 bases of the junction left unmatched. This CDR3 is built from 15 residues. The CDR3 spells CATSGTGSSGNTIYF. The CDR3, as DNA: TGTGCCACTTCCGGGACAGGGTCCTCAGGAAACACCATATATTTT.

For this clonotype: Germline and junction disagree at one end, which may indicate a read error. V gene TRBV7-2 combines with J gene TRBJ1-2, with D hard to call. Germline CDR1 is SGHTA and CDR2 is FQGNSA. The CDR3 covers 16 residues. The CDR3 nucleotides read TGCGCCAGCAGCCAAGCCAGCCTCACAGTTAACTATGGCTACACCTTC. Its protein is CASSQASLTVNYGYTF. Variable domain in full (rest from reference TRBV7-2 and TRBJ1-2): GAGVSQSPSNKVTEKGKDVELRCDPISGHTALYWYRQSLGQGLEFLIYFQGNSAPDKSGLPSDRFSAERTGGSVSTLTIQRTQQEDSAVYLCASSQASLTVNYGYTFGSGTRLTVV.

This clonotype was found a few times. DNA for the CDR3: TGTGCCAGCAGCTCACGGACTAGCGGGGGGGGAGAGACCCAGTACTTC. Its translation is CASSSRTSGGGETQYF. This chain joins TRBV9 and TRBJ2-5, with 15 nucleotides matching TRBD2. This CDR3 has 16 residues. J lost 4 bases, V lost 4 bases, and 5 bases had no gene match. Germline V lookup: CDR1 SGDLS, CDR2 YYNGEE.

Remarks on this clonotype: A read error may be the cause here, since a much bigger clone is one base away. The CDR3, as DNA: TGCAGTGTAACGAGCGGTATCGGATATGGCTACACCTTC. This translates into CSVTSGIGYGYTF. The V gene is TRBV20-1, the J gene TRBJ1-2; D unclear. Germline values: CDR1 DFQATT, CDR2 SNEGSKA (reference sequence). This CDR3 contains 13 residues. V was clipped by 7 bases and J by 5 bases, with 17 bases between them.

This rearrangement joins TRBV15 to TRBJ2-7; either TRBD1 or TRBD2 may supply D (6 bases each). V was trimmed by 0 bases and J by 1 base, leaving 10 bases between them. The CDR3 length is 15 residues. Germline V gene data show CDR1 as LNHNV and CDR2 as YYDKDF (reference sequence). DNA of the CDR3: TGTGCCACCAGCAGAGAGGGGGGCAGTTCCTACGAGCAGTACTTC. Translation gives CATSREGGSSYEQYF.